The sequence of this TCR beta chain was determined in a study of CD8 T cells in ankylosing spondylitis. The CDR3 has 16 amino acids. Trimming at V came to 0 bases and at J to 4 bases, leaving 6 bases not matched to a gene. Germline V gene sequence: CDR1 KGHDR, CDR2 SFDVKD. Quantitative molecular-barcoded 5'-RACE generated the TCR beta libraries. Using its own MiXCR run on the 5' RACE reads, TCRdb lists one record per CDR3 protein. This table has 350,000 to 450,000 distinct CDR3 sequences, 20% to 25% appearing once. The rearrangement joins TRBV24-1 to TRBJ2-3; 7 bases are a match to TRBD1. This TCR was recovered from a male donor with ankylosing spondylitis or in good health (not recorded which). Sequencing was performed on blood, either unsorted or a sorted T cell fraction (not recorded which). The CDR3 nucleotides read TGTGCCACCAGTGATTTGGACAGGGCCAGGGCAGATACGCAGTATTTT. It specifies CATSDLDRARADTQYF.